What follows are 18 T cell receptor beta chains derived from one specimen sequenced in a study of T cell changes during pregnancy in multiple sclerosis (dated by TCRdb to between 2018 and 2021). The method was the immunoSEQ multiplex PCR assay. TCRdb stores this immuneACCESS table with in-frame sequences only. Part of the clones is absent; in the studies checked, under half of the shortfall reflects unresolved V genes, and no reason is known for the rest. The sample data list about 57,000 clones, and about 91% of these were observed just once. About 3.7% of the sample lies in the top ten. Sequencing used peripheral blood, obtained after pregnancy. The receptors derive from a female donor in good health, enrolled as a control in a pregnancy study.

J is TRBJ2-7 and V is TRBV5-1, with TRBD1 matching over 7 bases. V dropped 1 base and J dropped 5; count of bases not matched to a gene: 12. The CDR3 contains 16 residues. Germline V gene sequence: CDR1 SGHRS, CDR2 YFSETQ. For the CDR3, the DNA is TGCGCCAGCAGCTTGAACAGGGGATTCGATTCCCACGAGCAGTACTTC. This translates into CASSLNRGFDSHEQYF.

The chain employs TRBV7-2 and TRBJ1-1; TRBD1 is a possible D gene (5 bases). The CDR3 is 14 residues long. CDR1 is SGHTA, CDR2 FQGNSA, per germline. Trimming shortened V by 6 bases and J by 3 bases, and 14 bases separated the two germline ends. The chain's CDR3 is CASSSNQGYTEAFF. For the CDR3, the DNA is TGTGCCAGCAGTTCCAATCAGGGATACACTGAAGCTTTCTTT.

This sequence joins TRBV11-2 and TRBJ1-1; 7 positions agree with TRBD1. The CDR3 has 16 amino acids. Germline loops: CDR1 SGHAT, CDR2 FQNNGV. With V trimmed by 0 bases and J by 4 bases, 8 bases remained unmatched. The CDR3 DNA reads TGTGCCAGCAGCTTAGATTCGATCGGGACAGTCACTGAAGCTTTCTTT. This gives the protein CASSLDSIGTVTEAFF. The full variable domain, in which reference TRBV11-2 and TRBJ1-1 provide the parts outside the CDR3, is EAGVAQSPRYKIIEKRQSVAFWCNPISGHATLYWYQQILGQGPKLLIQFQNNGVVDDSQLPKDRFSAERLKGVDSTLKIQPAKLEDSAVYLCASSLDSIGTVTEAFFGQGTRLTVV.

The chain recombines TRBV5-4 with TRBJ2-5, with a weak D call TRBD2 (6 bases). CDR1 and CDR2 (germline): SGHNT, YYREEE (reference sequence). Trimming removed 4 bases at V and 3 bases at J, with 13 bases between. This CDR3 comprises 14 residues. The CDR3 DNA is TGTGCCAGCAGCACGAGGCGGGGAGAAGAGACCCAGTACTTC. Amino acids: CASSTRRGEETQYF. The whole variable domain, remainder taken from reference TRBV5-4 and TRBJ2-5, is ETGVTQSPTHLIKTRGQQVTLRCSSQSGHNTVSWYQQALGQGPQFIFQYYREEENGRGNFPPRFSGLQFPNYSSELNVNALELDDSALYLCASSTRRGEETQYFGPGTRLLVL.

This chain uses TRBV5-4 with TRBJ2-5; possibly TRBD2 for D (7 bases). CDR1 is SGHNT and CDR2 is YYREEE in the germline V gene (reference sequence). The CDR3 contains 14 residues. V lost 4 bases and J 0 bases, leaving 10 bases between the germline ends. CDR3 DNA sequence: TGTGCCAGCAGCCCGGGGGGCCACCAAGAGACCCAGTACTTC. Amino acid sequence: CASSPGGHQETQYF. The variable domain in full, with the rest retrieved from reference TRBV5-4 and TRBJ2-5, is ETGVTQSPTHLIKTRGQQVTLRCSSQSGHNTVSWYQQALGQGPQFIFQYYREEENGRGNFPPRFSGLQFPNYSSELNVNALELDDSALYLCASSPGGHQETQYFGPGTRLLVL.

V and J are TRBV10-3 and TRBJ1-5, with 8 bases identical to TRBD1. CDR3 size: 17 residues. After removal of 2 bases from V and 0 bases from J, the junction contained 6 bases not matched to a gene. Germline lookup yields CDR1 ENHRY and CDR2 SYGVKD. Here the CDR3 DNA reads TGTGCCATCAGTGAGGGACAGGGCGTCTATAGCAATCAGCCCCAGCATTTT. Translating gives CAISEGQGVYSNQPQHF.

This clone was observed a few times. This chain links TRBV6-5 with TRBJ1-5; a possible D gene is TRBD1 (5 bases). In germline, CDR1 is MNHEY, CDR2 SVGAGI. There are 14 residues in the CDR3. V was cut by 3 bases and J by 5 bases, with 11 bases left in between. CDR3 sequence: CASSYGREDQPQHF. CDR3 nucleotide sequence: TGTGCCAGCAGTTATGGCAGGGAGGATCAGCCCCAGCATTTT.

The chain has TRBV28 and TRBJ2-4; TRBD2 is a possible D gene (6 bases). Deletions cut 5 bases from V and 0 bases from J, with 11 bases between. Germline CDR1 and CDR2: MDHEN and SYDVKM. This CDR3 comprises 15 residues. The CDR3 nucleotides are TGTGCCAGCAGTCCCGGGGGTATAGCCAAAAACATTCAGTACTTC. Amino acid sequence: CASSPGGIAKNIQYF.

This rearrangement joins TRBV5-4 to TRBJ2-6; perhaps TRBD1 as D (6 bases). This CDR3 has 16 amino acids. Germline CDR1 SGHNT, CDR2 YYREEE (reference sequence). V dropped 0 bases and J dropped 2 bases, with 9 bases sitting between them. The CDR3 region is CASSLEAGAGANVLTF. The DNA of the CDR3 is TGTGCCAGCAGCTTGGAAGCAGGGGCTGGGGCCAACGTCCTGACTTTC.

V usage is TRBV7-9 and J usage is TRBJ2-5; D perhaps matches TRBD1 (5 bases). Trimming removed 6 bases from V and 4 bases from J, with 9 bases in between. CDR3 size: 12 residues. Per the germline V gene, CDR1 is SEHNR and CDR2 is FQNEAQ (reference sequence). The CDR3 nucleotides are TGTGCCAGCAGGGGGCTCGGAGAGACCCAGTACTTC. As protein: CASRGLGETQYF. Looking up the rest from reference TRBV7-9 and TRBJ2-5 gives the full variable domain: DTGVSQNPRHKITKRGQNVTFRCDPISEHNRLYWYRQTLGQGPEFLTYFQNEAQLEKSRLLSDRFSAERPKGSFSTLEIQRTEQGDSAMYLCASRGLGETQYFGPGTRLLVL.

The rearrangement links TRBV5-4 to TRBJ1-1, with D perhaps TRBD1 (5 bases). Germline V gene data show CDR1 as SGHNT and CDR2 as YYREEE (reference sequence). Trimming left V 4 bases short and J 1 base short, with 11 bases between. This CDR3 spans 14 amino acids. The CDR3 loop is CASSRLTGNTEAFF. The CDR3 DNA reads TGTGCCAGCAGCCGACTTACAGGGAACACTGAAGCTTTCTTT. The full variable domain, with the rest looked up from reference TRBV5-4 and TRBJ1-1, is ETGVTQSPTHLIKTRGQQVTLRCSSQSGHNTVSWYQQALGQGPQFIFQYYREEENGRGNFPPRFSGLQFPNYSSELNVNALELDDSALYLCASSRLTGNTEAFFGQGTRLTVV.

This chain links TRBV7-2 with TRBJ1-2; perhaps TRBD1 as D (6 bases). CDR1 and CDR2 from the germline V gene are SGHTA and FQGNSA. V dropped 4 bases and J dropped 10 bases, with 19 bases sitting between them. The CDR3 loop spans 14 amino acids. The CDR3 is CASSWGQPEEYYTF. DNA of the CDR3: TGTGCCAGCAGCTGGGGACAACCCGAAGAATACTACACCTTC.

V is TRBV5-6 and J is TRBJ2-7; TRBD1 aligns across 7 bases. The germline gives CDR1 SGHDT, CDR2 YYEEEE. V shed 3 bases, J shed 4 bases, and the junction held 10 bases outside the gene matches. The CDR3 totals 15 residues. CDR3 bases: TGTGCCAGCAGCTGGATTCTTACAGGGGATTACGAGCAGTACTTC. It yields the protein CASSWILTGDYEQYF.

The chain employs TRBV10-3 and TRBJ2-7, with TRBD1 as a possible D gene (6 bases). Trimming left V 8 bases short and J 2 bases short, with 10 bases between. The V gene's germline CDR1 is ENHRY and CDR2 SYGVKD. The length of the CDR3 is 12 residues. The DNA for the CDR3 is TGTGCCATCGGGGGCGGAACCTACGAGCAGTACTTC. Translated: CAIGGGTYEQYF.

The chain joins TRBV19 to TRBJ1-4, with D possibly being TRBD1 (6 bases). The germline V gene has CDR1 LNHDA and CDR2 SQIVND (reference sequence). This CDR3 is built from 17 residues. Trimming cost V 1 base and J 0 bases, with 12 bases left between them. The CDR3 bases are TGTGCCAGTAGTATAGGGCAGGGGAAGGCAACTAATGAAAAACTGTTTTTT. This sequence encodes CASSIGQGKATNEKLFF.

The chain carries TRBV4-1 and TRBJ2-1, with 7 bases lining up with TRBD2. Unmatched junction bases numbered 7, after V lost 0 bases and J lost 8 bases. Germline loops: CDR1 MGHRA, CDR2 YSYEKL. This CDR3 has 15 amino acids. CDR3 nucleotide sequence: TGCGCCAGCAGCCAAGAGACTAGCATTTACGATGAGCAGTTCTTC. Protein product: CASSQETSIYDEQFF.

This chain connects TRBV6-5 to TRBJ2-3; TRBD2 is a possible D gene (6 bases). Germline values: CDR1 MNHEY, CDR2 SVGAGI. Deletions cut 6 bases from V and 3 bases from J, with 7 bases between. The CDR3 covers 12 residues. CDR3 sequence (DNA): TGTGCCAGCAGCGGGAGTACAGATACGCAGTATTTT. This sequence encodes CASSGSTDTQYF.

This clone appeared once. The genes are TRBV5-1 and TRBJ2-5, with 11 bases lining up with TRBD1. This CDR3 spans 15 amino acids. Unmatched junction bases numbered 4, after V lost 3 bases and J lost 3 bases. Germline assignment: CDR1 SGHRS and CDR2 YFSETQ. In DNA form, the CDR3 reads TGCGCCAGCAGCTGGGGACAGGGGGGGGAAGAGACCCAGTACTTC. Its protein product is CASSWGQGGEETQYF.